The source of this T cell receptor beta chain is a study of blood T cell repertoires in COVID-19. Overall study: The United States, Italy and Spain supplied acute and convalescent COVID-19 samples. Nucleic acid was either cDNA or gDNA, and it came from T cells, B-cell-depleted T cells, or PBMCs.

Original analysis: Estimation of nucleated cell counts was performed using reference gene primer amplification. Sequenced by immunoSEQ multiplex PCR; TCRdb stores in-frame clones only, minus some. V, J and clone size are taken as reported in that table, and D and trimming were inferred from the DNA itself. The table includes hundreds of thousands of clones, roughly 85% detected once. Sequencing was performed on peripheral blood. The receptor comes from a woman between 25 and 40 years old with active or convalescent COVID-19.

This CDR3 is CASRPSSGTEYF. CDR3 in DNA: TGTGCCAGCAGGCCCAGTAGCGGGACCGAATACTTC. The chain uses TRBV6-5 and TRBJ2-7; 8 bases map to TRBD2. Germline assignment: CDR1 MNHEY and CDR2 SVGAGI. The CDR3 length is 12 residues. The trim removed 6 bases at V and 13 bases at J, leaving 11 bases unmatched.